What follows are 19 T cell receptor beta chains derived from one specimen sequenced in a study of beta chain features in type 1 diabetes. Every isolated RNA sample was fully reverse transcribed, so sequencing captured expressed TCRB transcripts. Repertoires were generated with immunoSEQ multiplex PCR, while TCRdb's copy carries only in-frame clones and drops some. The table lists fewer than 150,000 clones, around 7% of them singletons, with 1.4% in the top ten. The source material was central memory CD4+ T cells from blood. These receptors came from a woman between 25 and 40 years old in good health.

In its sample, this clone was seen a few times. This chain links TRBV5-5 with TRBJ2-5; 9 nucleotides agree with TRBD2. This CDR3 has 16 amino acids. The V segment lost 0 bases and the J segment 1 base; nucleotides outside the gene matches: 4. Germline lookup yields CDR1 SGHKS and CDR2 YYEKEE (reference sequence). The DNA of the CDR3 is TGTGCCAGCAGCTTGGCCCCGACTAGCGGCCAAGAGACCCAGTACTTC. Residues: CASSLAPTSGQETQYF.

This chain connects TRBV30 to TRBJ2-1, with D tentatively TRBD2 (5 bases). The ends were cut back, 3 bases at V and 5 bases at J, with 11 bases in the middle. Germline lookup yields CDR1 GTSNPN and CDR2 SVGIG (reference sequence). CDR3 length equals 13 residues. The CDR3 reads CAWRIGMNNEQFF. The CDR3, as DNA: TGTGCCTGGAGGATCGGGATGAACAATGAGCAGTTCTTC. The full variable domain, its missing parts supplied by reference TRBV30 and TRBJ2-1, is SQTIHQWPATLVQPVGSPLSLECTVEGTSNPNLYWYRQAAGRGLQLLFYSVGIGQISSEVPQNLSASRPQDRQFILSSKKLLLSDSGFYLCAWRIGMNNEQFFGPGTRLTVL.

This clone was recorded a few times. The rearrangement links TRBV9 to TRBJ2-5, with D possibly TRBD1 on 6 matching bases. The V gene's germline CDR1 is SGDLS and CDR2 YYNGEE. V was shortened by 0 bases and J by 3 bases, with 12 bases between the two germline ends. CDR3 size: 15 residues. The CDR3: CASSVGGHREETQYF. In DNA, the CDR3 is TGTGCCAGCAGCGTAGGGGGGCACAGGGAAGAGACCCAGTACTTC. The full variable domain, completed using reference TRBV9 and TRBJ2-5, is DSGVTQTPKHLITATGQRVTLRCSPRSGDLSVYWYQQSLDQGLQFLIQYYNGEERAKGNILERFSAQQFPDLHSELNLSSLELGDSALYFCASSVGGHREETQYFGPGTRLLVL.

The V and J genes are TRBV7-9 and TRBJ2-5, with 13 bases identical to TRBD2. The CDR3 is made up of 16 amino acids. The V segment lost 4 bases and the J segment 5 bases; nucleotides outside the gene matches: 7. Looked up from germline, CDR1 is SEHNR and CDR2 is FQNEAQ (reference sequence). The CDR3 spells CASSSGTSGAVETQYF. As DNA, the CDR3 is TGTGCCAGCAGCTCCGGGACTAGCGGGGCCGTGGAGACCCAGTACTTC.

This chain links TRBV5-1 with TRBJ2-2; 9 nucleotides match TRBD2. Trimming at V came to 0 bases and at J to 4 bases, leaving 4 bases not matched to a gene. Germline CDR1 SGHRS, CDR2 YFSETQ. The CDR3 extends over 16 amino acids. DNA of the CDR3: TGCGCCAGCAGCTTGGGAGCGGGAGGCGGCACCGGGGAGCTGTTTTTT. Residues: CASSLGAGGGTGELFF. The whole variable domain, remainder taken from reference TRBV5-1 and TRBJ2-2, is KAGVTQTPRYLIKTRGQQVTLSCSPISGHRSVSWYQQTPGQGLQFLFEYFSETQRNKGNFPGRFSGRQFSNSRSEMNVSTLELGDSALYLCASSLGAGGGTGELFFGEGSRLTVL.

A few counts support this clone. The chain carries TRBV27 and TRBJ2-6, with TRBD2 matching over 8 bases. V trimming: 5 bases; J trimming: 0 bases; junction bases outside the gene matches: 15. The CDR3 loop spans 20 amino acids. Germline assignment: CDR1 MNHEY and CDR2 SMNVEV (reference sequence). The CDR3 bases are TGTGCCAGCAGTCCCTGGACAGTTAGCGGGACCTCCTCTGGGGCCAACGTCCTGACTTTC. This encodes CASSPWTVSGTSSGANVLTF.

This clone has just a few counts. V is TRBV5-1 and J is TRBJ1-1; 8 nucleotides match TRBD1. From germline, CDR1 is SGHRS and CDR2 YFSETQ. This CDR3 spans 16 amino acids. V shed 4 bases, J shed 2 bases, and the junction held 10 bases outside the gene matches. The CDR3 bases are TGCGCCAGCAGCCCCCTGGGACAGGCTGGAAACACTGAAGCTTTCTTT. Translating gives CASSPLGQAGNTEAFF. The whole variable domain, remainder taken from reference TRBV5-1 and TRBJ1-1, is KAGVTQTPRYLIKTRGQQVTLSCSPISGHRSVSWYQQTPGQGLQFLFEYFSETQRNKGNFPGRFSGRQFSNSRSEMNVSTLELGDSALYLCASSPLGQAGNTEAFFGQGTRLTVV.

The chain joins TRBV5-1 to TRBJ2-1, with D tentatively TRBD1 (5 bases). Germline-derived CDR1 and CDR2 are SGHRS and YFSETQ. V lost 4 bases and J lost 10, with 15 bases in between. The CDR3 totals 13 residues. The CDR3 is CASSLRQLYEQFF. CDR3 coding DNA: TGCGCCAGCAGCCTAAGACAGCTTTACGAGCAGTTCTTC.

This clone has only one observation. This CDR3 reads CASSIISGRTYEQYF. The DNA for the CDR3 is TGTGCCAGTAGTATAATTAGCGGGAGGACCTACGAGCAGTACTTC. The rearrangement uses TRBV19 and TRBJ2-7; TRBD2 aligns across 10 bases. Germline-derived CDR1 and CDR2 are LNHDA and SQIVND (reference sequence). This CDR3 comprises 15 residues. V was clipped by 2 bases and J by 2 bases; unmatched bases: 3.

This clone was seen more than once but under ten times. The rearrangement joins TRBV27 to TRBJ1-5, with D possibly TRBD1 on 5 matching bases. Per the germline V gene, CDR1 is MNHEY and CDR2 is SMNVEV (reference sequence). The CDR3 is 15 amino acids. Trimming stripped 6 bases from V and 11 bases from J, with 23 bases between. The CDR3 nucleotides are TGTGCCAGCAGCCCAAGATGGGGGGGACTAGGGACCCAGCATTTT. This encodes CASSPRWGGLGTQHF.

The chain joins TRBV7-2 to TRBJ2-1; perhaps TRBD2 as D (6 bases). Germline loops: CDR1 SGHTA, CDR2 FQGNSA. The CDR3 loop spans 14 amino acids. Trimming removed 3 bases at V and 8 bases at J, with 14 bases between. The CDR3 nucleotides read TGTGCCAGCAGCTTTGCGGGACCCTGGGATGAGCAGTTCTTC. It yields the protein CASSFAGPWDEQFF.

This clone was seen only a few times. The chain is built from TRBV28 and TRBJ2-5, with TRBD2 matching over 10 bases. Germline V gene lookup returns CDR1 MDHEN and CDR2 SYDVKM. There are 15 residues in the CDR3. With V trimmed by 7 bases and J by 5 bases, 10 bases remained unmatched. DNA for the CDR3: TGTGCCAGCAACCTAGCGGGACTAGCGCTTGAGACCCAGTACTTC. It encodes CASNLAGLALETQYF.

CDR3 in DNA: TGTGCCAGCACCACAGGGACAGGGACGCACGAGCAGTACTTC. Its translation: CASTTGTGTHEQYF. The chain links TRBV7-2 to TRBJ2-7; 9 bases align to TRBD1. This CDR3 is 14 amino acids long. Trimming cost V 7 bases and J 5 bases; bases outside gene matches: 9. Germline V gene sequence: CDR1 SGHTA, CDR2 FQGNSA. Full variable domain (missing parts from reference TRBV7-2 and TRBJ2-7): GAGVSQSPSNKVTEKGKDVELRCDPISGHTALYWYRQSLGQGLEFLIYFQGNSAPDKSGLPSDRFSAERTGGSVSTLTIQRTQQEDSAVYLCASTTGTGTHEQYFGPGTRLTVT.

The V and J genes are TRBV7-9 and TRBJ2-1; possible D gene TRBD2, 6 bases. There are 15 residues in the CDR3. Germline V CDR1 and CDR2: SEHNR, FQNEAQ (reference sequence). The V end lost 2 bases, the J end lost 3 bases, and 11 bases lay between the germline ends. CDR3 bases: TGTGCCAGCAGCTTATGGTCCGGGAGCTACAATGAGCAGTTCTTC. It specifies CASSLWSGSYNEQFF.

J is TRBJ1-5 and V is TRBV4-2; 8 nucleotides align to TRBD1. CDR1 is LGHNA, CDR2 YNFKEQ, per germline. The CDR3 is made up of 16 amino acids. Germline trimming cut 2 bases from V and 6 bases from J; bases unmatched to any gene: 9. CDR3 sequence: CASSQTRTGMGQPQHF. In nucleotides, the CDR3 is TGTGCCAGCAGCCAAACTAGGACAGGGATGGGTCAGCCCCAGCATTTT.

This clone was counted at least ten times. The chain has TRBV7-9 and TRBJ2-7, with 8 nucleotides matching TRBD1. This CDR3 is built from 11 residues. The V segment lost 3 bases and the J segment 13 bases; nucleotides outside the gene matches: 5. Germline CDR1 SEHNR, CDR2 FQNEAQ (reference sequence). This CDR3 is CASSFQGASYF. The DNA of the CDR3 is TGTGCCAGCAGCTTCCAGGGGGCGAGCTACTTC. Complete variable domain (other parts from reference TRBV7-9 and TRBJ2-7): DTGVSQNPRHKITKRGQNVTFRCDPISEHNRLYWYRQTLGQGPEFLTYFQNEAQLEKSRLLSDRFSAERPKGSFSTLEIQRTEQGDSAMYLCASSFQGASYFGPGTRLTVT.

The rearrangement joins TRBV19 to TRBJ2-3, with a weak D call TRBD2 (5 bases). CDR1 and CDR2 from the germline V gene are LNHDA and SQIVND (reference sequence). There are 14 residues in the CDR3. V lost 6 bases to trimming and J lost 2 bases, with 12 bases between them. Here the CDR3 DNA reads TGTGCCAGTAGACCCGGGATCATCACAGATACGCAGTATTTT. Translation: CASRPGIITDTQYF.

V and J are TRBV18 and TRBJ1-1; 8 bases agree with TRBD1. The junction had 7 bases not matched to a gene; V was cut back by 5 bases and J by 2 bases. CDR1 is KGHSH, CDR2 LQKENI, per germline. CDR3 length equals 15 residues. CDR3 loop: CASSKRTGLNTEAFF. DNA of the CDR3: TGTGCCAGCTCAAAACGGACAGGGCTAAACACTGAAGCTTTCTTT. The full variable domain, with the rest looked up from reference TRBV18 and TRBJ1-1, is NAGVMQNPRHLVRRRGQEARLRCSPMKGHSHVYWYRQLPEEGLKFMVYLQKENIIDESGMPKERFSAEFPKEGPSILRIQQVVRGDSAAYFCASSKRTGLNTEAFFGQGTRLTVV.

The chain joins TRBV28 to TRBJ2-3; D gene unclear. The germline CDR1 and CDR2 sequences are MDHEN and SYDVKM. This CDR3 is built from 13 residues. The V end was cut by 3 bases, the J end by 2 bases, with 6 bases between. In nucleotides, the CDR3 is TGTGCCAGCAGTTTTGCGAACACAGATACGCAGTATTTT. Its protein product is CASSFANTDTQYF.